The 7 T cell receptor beta chains given below trace back to one sample, sequenced in a study of shared clonotypes between healthy human individuals. Using immunoSEQ multiplex PCR, the repertoire was profiled, and TCRdb retains in-frame clones only, with some absent. The sample consists of 2 million to 2.5 million clones, approximately 94% of them appearing once. Naive CD8 cells lacked CD45RO, underwent positive selection for CCR7 and left out terminally differentiated effector memory CD45RA+ cells. Source material: naive CD8+ T cells from PBMCs. The receptors derive from a man in his late teens or twenties in good health. Some clones in this sample may be carry-over from other donors' samples.

The chain joins TRBV28 to TRBJ1-5, with 7 bases matching TRBD1. CDR3 length: 13 amino acids. Germline-derived CDR1 and CDR2 are MDHEN and SYDVKM. J gave up 4 bases and V 6 bases, and 3 bases lay outside the gene matches. CDR3 in amino acids: CASRPQGNQPQHF. CDR3 DNA: TGTGCCAGCAGGCCACAGGGGAATCAGCCCCAGCATTTT.

V and J are TRBV6-6 and TRBJ2-2, with D unresolved. CDR3 size: 10 residues. Germline CDR1 is MNHNY and CDR2 is SVGAGI (reference sequence). V gave up 10 bases and J gave up 3 bases, with 3 bases separating them. The CDR3 DNA sequence: TGTGCCACCTACACCGGGGAGCTGTTTTTT. It is translated as CATYTGELFF.

V is TRBV4-1 and J is TRBJ2-2; D may be TRBD2 (5 bases). The CDR3 contains 14 residues. Germline V lookup: CDR1 MGHRA, CDR2 YSYEKL. Deletions cut 4 bases from V and 3 bases from J, with 9 bases between. The CDR3 region has the DNA TGCGCCAGCAGCCCCCGGACTTACACCGGGGAGCTGTTTTTT. It encodes CASSPRTYTGELFF.

The chain uses TRBV6-1 and TRBJ1-4; 10 nucleotides match TRBD1. V was pared by 3 bases and J by 1 base, with 5 bases of the junction left unmatched. Germline V gives CDR1 MNHNS, CDR2 SASEGT. This CDR3 spans 17 amino acids. CDR3 in DNA: TGTGCCAGCAGTGACACGGGGACAGGGGAAACTAATGAAAAACTGTTTTTT. It specifies CASSDTGTGETNEKLFF.

The V gene is TRBV5-1, the J gene TRBJ1-2; 7 bases are shared with TRBD1. V lost 5 bases, J lost 0 bases, and 7 bases stayed unmatched. Germline V gene sequence: CDR1 SGHRS, CDR2 YFSETQ. This CDR3 region has 15 residues. CDR3 sequence (DNA): TGCGCCAGCAGGGGGGACAGCGAAGCTAACTATGGCTACACCTTC. It encodes CASRGDSEANYGYTF.

The rearrangement links TRBV19 to TRBJ2-1, with a weak D call TRBD2 (6 bases). CDR3 size: 15 residues. Trimming removed 5 bases from V and 4 bases from J, with 15 bases in between. Germline CDR1 is LNHDA and CDR2 is SQIVND (reference sequence). The CDR3 DNA reads TGTGCCAGTAGTCCGAGGAGGGCGACTTACAATGAGCAGTTCTTC. Translating it yields CASSPRRATYNEQFF.

The chain employs TRBV2 and TRBJ1-5; TRBD1 matches at 8 bases. Germline V gene data show CDR1 as SNHLY and CDR2 as FYNNEI. The CDR3 has 17 residues. V was clipped by 6 bases and J by 0 bases; unmatched bases: 10. CDR3 bases: TGTGCCAGCAGCATGACAAGGACAGGGAATAGCAATCAGCCCCAGCATTTT. Protein sequence: CASSMTRTGNSNQPQHF.